These 25 T cell receptor beta chains were sequenced from one sample in a study of shared clonotypes between healthy human individuals. Some clones are missing from TCRdb's copy, which holds only in-frame ones; the method was immunoSEQ multiplex PCR. The repertoire consists of approximately 2,300,000 clones, with 80% to 95% occurring once and the leading ten covering around 0.35%. Input material: naive CD4+ T cells from PBMCs. The subset: CD45RA+ positively selected. Receptor source: a man aged 18 to 30 in good health. Some clones in this sample may be carry-over from other donors' samples.

The chain links TRBV28 to TRBJ2-1, with 8 bases lining up with TRBD2. Looked up from germline, CDR1 is MDHEN and CDR2 is SYDVKM. V lost 6 bases to trimming and J lost 7 bases; unmatched junction nucleotides: 11. The length of the CDR3 is 15 residues. CDR3 in DNA: TGTGCCAGCAGGGAGCGGGAGCCCTCAATGAATGAGCAGTTCTTC. This gives the protein CASREREPSMNEQFF.

To note about this clone: At the DNA level, this CDR3 is encoded by other sequences in the same sample as well. The chain joins TRBV5-1 to TRBJ2-6; D possibly corresponds to TRBD1 (6 bases). V lost 4 bases, J lost 3 bases, and 11 bases lay in between. The CDR3 length is 15 residues. Germline CDR1 is SGHRS and CDR2 is YFSETQ. The CDR3 is CASSPQGYGANVLTF. The CDR3 nucleotides read TGCGCCAGCAGCCCACAGGGTTATGGGGCCAACGTCCTGACTTTC.

The J gene is TRBJ2-3, the V gene TRBV5-1; 7 nucleotides line up with TRBD2. The CDR3 consists of 16 residues. J gave up 0 bases and V 6 bases, and 10 bases lay outside the gene matches. The V gene's germline CDR1 is SGHRS and CDR2 YFSETQ. CDR3 loop: CASTYSGPFSTDTQYF. CDR3 nucleotides: TGCGCCAGCACTTATAGCGGGCCCTTTAGCACAGATACGCAGTATTTT.

J is TRBJ2-5 and V is TRBV10-3; 9 positions match TRBD1. The CDR3 is 14 amino acids. CDR1 and CDR2 (germline): ENHRY, SYGVKD. V lost 6 bases and J lost 5; bases outside the gene matches: 7. This chain's CDR3 is CAIRPGTGKETQYF. The CDR3 coding sequence is TGTGCCATCAGACCCGGGACAGGGAAGGAGACCCAGTACTTC.

As for this clone: The identical CDR3 is also encoded by other nucleotide sequences in the sample. The chain uses TRBV9 and TRBJ1-1; a weak D match, TRBD1 (5 bases). The CDR3 runs 14 residues. CDR1 and CDR2 (germline): SGDLS, YYNGEE. The V gene lost 6 bases and the J gene lost 1 base, with 13 bases spanning the gap. The CDR3 sequence is CASTITGENTEAFF. The CDR3 bases are TGTGCCAGCACCATCACGGGGGAGAACACTGAAGCTTTCTTT.

The gene calls are TRBV27 and TRBJ1-2; D is possibly TRBD1 (6 bases). The CDR3 extends over 15 amino acids. Germline CDR1 MNHEY, CDR2 SMNVEV (reference sequence). V shed 2 bases and J shed 5 bases, with 15 bases lying between them. This CDR3 reads CASSLHHVGGYGYTF. The CDR3 DNA is TGTGCCAGCAGTTTACATCACGTAGGGGGATATGGCTACACCTTC.

The chain couples TRBV28 to TRBJ2-7; TRBD2 matches 13 bases. Germline CDR1 MDHEN, CDR2 SYDVKM. Germline trimming cut 6 bases from V and 2 bases from J; bases unmatched to any gene: 4. CDR3 length equals 15 residues. The CDR3 sequence is CASSWGLAGTYEQYF. The CDR3 nucleotides read TGTGCCAGCAGCTGGGGACTAGCGGGAACCTACGAGCAGTACTTC. The complete variable domain, with remaining parts taken from reference TRBV28 and TRBJ2-7, reads DVKVTQSSRYLVKRTGEKVFLECVQDMDHENMFWYRQDPGLGLRLIYFSYDVKMKEKGDIPEGYSVSREKKERFSLILESASTNQTSMYLCASSWGLAGTYEQYFGPGTRLTVT.

The rearrangement links TRBV16 to TRBJ2-7; 8 positions agree with TRBD2. The CDR3 length is 16 residues. Germline CDR1 and CDR2: KGHSY and FQNENV. V lost 1 base and J lost 4; bases outside the gene matches: 9. The DNA of the CDR3 is TGTGCCAGCAGCCAATTTCAGGCGGGAGGAGTTTACGAGCAGTACTTC. Translated, it gives CASSQFQAGGVYEQYF.

The V call is TRBV6-1, the J call TRBJ1-2; the D is unclear. The CDR3 extends over 13 amino acids. V was trimmed by 4 bases and J by 0 bases, leaving 6 bases between them. Germline values: CDR1 MNHNS, CDR2 SASEGT. The CDR3 region is CASSVTPNYGYTF. As DNA, the CDR3 is TGTGCCAGCAGTGTTACCCCTAACTATGGCTACACCTTC.

V is TRBV27 and J is TRBJ1-5; the D is unclear. Germline-derived CDR1 and CDR2 are MNHEY and SMNVEV (reference sequence). The CDR3 length is 12 residues. V lost 7 bases to trimming and J lost 1 base, with 5 bases between them. CDR3 nucleotides: TGTGCCAGCAAAGGCAGCAATCAGCCCCAGCATTTT. It is translated as CASKGSNQPQHF.

The chain combines TRBV6-1 with TRBJ2-5, with TRBD2 identical over 14 bases. This CDR3 has 19 amino acids. From germline, CDR1 is MNHNS and CDR2 SASEGT. V was pared by 1 base and J by 7 bases, with 14 bases of the junction left unmatched. This chain's CDR3 is CASSEEGRGTSGRKGTQYF. CDR3 nucleotide sequence: TGTGCCAGCAGTGAAGAGGGCAGGGGGACTAGCGGGAGAAAGGGGACCCAGTACTTC.

CDR3 sequence: CASRMTVKYF. As DNA, the CDR3 is TGTGCCAGCAGGATGACAGTAAAGTACTTC. The chain has TRBV2 and TRBJ2-7; a possible D gene is TRBD1 (5 bases). The CDR3 totals 10 residues. The V end lost 6 bases, the J end lost 11 bases, and 11 bases lay between the germline ends. From germline, CDR1 is SNHLY and CDR2 FYNNEI.

The CDR3 is CASNLAGIGGEQYF. CDR3 in DNA: TGTGCCAGCAACCTAGCGGGTATTGGAGGCGAGCAGTACTTC. This sequence joins TRBV28 and TRBJ2-7; TRBD2 aligns across 8 bases. The CDR3 has 14 amino acids. Germline values: CDR1 MDHEN, CDR2 SYDVKM. Trimming removed 7 bases from V and 6 bases from J; junction bases left unmatched: 11.

In DNA, the CDR3 is TGTGCCAGCAGCTTGGCCGGGGCCGGTCCCCAGTACTTC. Amino acid sequence: CASSLAGAGPQYF. V gene TRBV5-6 combines with J gene TRBJ2-5; D assignment may be TRBD1 or TRBD2 (5 bases each). Trimming pared 0 bases from V and 9 bases from J, leaving 12 bases between. Germline V CDR1 and CDR2: SGHDT, YYEEEE. The CDR3 has 13 residues.

This clone occurred once. The J gene is TRBJ1-4, the V gene TRBV10-3; 10 positions agree with TRBD1. The germline V gene encodes CDR1 ENHRY and CDR2 SYGVKD. The CDR3 consists of 13 residues. V lost 10 bases, J lost 5 bases, and 4 bases stayed unmatched. In nucleotides, the CDR3 is TGTGCCACTGGACAGGGGGAAAATGAAAAACTGTTTTTT. Translated: CATGQGENEKLFF.

This clone appeared once. The genes are TRBV28 and TRBJ1-2, with 10 nucleotides matching TRBD1. Unmatched junction bases numbered 8, after V lost 6 bases and J lost 4 bases. The CDR3 length is 15 residues. Germline CDR1 is MDHEN and CDR2 is SYDVKM. CDR3 sequence: CASSSGTGVPYGYTF. Here the CDR3 DNA reads TGTGCCAGCAGCTCCGGGACAGGGGTACCCTATGGCTACACCTTC.

In this sample, this clone turned up once. The chain uses TRBV5-8 and TRBJ2-7; D tentatively reads TRBD1 or TRBD2 (6 bases each). This CDR3 region has 13 residues. Between the trimmed V and J ends, which lost 3 bases and 9 bases, there was a span of 16 bases. Germline V gene lookup returns CDR1 SGHTS and CDR2 YDEGEE. As DNA, the CDR3 is TGTGCCAGCAGCTCCCTTTGGGGGGCCGGGCAGTACTTC. As protein: CASSSLWGAGQYF. Full variable domain (missing parts from reference TRBV5-8 and TRBJ2-7): EAGVTQSPTHLIKTRGQQATLRCSPISGHTSVYWYQQALGLGLQFLLWYDEGEERNRGNFPPRFSGRQFPNYSSELNVNALELEDSALYLCASSSLWGAGQYFGPGTRLTVT.

The rearrangement links TRBV5-1 to TRBJ2-5, with TRBD1 matching over 7 bases. The CDR3 sequence is 14 residues long. CDR1 and CDR2 (germline): SGHRS, YFSETQ. V dropped 0 bases and J dropped 3; count of bases not matched to a gene: 2. CDR3 coding DNA: TGCGCCAGCAGCTTGGAGGGGACAGAAGAGACCCAGTACTTC. Amino acid sequence: CASSLEGTEETQYF.

The J gene is TRBJ1-1, the V gene TRBV7-9, with D hard to call. CDR3 length: 15 residues. The germline gives CDR1 SEHNR, CDR2 FQNEAQ (reference sequence). Deletions cut 3 bases from V and 2 bases from J, with 13 bases between. CDR3 nucleotide sequence: TGTGCCAGCAGCTTGGCCGGGTTGGTAAACACTGAAGCTTTCTTT. Amino acids: CASSLAGLVNTEAFF.

V usage is TRBV4-3 and J usage is TRBJ2-5, with D maybe TRBD2 (6 bases). The V end lost 1 base, the J end lost 1 base, and 7 bases lay between the germline ends. Per the germline V gene, CDR1 is LGHNA and CDR2 is YSLEER. The CDR3 is 14 residues long. In DNA, the CDR3 is TGCGCCAGCAGCCAAGGGCGGGGCCAAGAGACCCAGTACTTC. Translated, it gives CASSQGRGQETQYF.

The chain combines TRBV28 with TRBJ1-5; D not resolved. CDR3 length equals 14 residues. Per the germline V gene, CDR1 is MDHEN and CDR2 is SYDVKM. V was pared by 6 bases and J by 0 bases, with 9 bases between. CDR3 nucleotides: TGTGCCAGCAGACCCGTAATTAGCAATCAGCCCCAGCATTTT. It encodes CASRPVISNQPQHF.

V gene TRBV10-1 combines with J gene TRBJ2-5; 11 bases are shared with TRBD2. V shed 2 bases, J shed 5 bases, and the junction held 10 bases outside the gene matches. CDR1 and CDR2 from the germline V gene are WNHNN and SYGVQD (reference sequence). The CDR3 is made up of 17 amino acids. The CDR3 is CASSEMLAGGIRETQYF. Written as DNA, the CDR3 is TGCGCCAGCAGTGAGATGCTAGCGGGAGGAATTCGGGAGACCCAGTACTTC.

This sequence joins TRBV28 and TRBJ2-3; TRBD2 matches at 10 bases. V lost 6 bases and J lost 1; bases outside the gene matches: 10. Germline V gives CDR1 MDHEN, CDR2 SYDVKM. This CDR3 contains 17 residues. CDR3 nucleotide sequence: TGTGCCAGCAGCCCGCAGGGTCTAGCGGGAGGCACAGATACGCAGTATTTT. Translation gives CASSPQGLAGGTDTQYF.

This chain connects TRBV18 to TRBJ2-7; TRBD2 agrees at 7 bases. Trimming took 1 base from V and 0 from J; bases not matched to a gene: 6. Germline V lookup: CDR1 KGHSH, CDR2 LQKENI. The CDR3 spans 16 residues. CDR3 sequence: CASSPQDGRNSYEQYF. The CDR3, as DNA: TGTGCCAGCTCACCACAGGACGGGAGGAACTCCTACGAGCAGTACTTC.

This clone was detected once. The chain is built from TRBV11-1 and TRBJ2-7; 10 bases are shared with TRBD2. Germline lookup yields CDR1 SGHAT and CDR2 FQDESV (reference sequence). V shed 5 bases and J 2 bases; nucleotides not matched to a gene: 9. CDR3 size: 16 residues. The CDR3 DNA reads as TGTGCCAGCAGCCCCCGGGGCCTAGCGGGGGCCTACGAGCAGTACTTC. It codes for CASSPRGLAGAYEQYF.